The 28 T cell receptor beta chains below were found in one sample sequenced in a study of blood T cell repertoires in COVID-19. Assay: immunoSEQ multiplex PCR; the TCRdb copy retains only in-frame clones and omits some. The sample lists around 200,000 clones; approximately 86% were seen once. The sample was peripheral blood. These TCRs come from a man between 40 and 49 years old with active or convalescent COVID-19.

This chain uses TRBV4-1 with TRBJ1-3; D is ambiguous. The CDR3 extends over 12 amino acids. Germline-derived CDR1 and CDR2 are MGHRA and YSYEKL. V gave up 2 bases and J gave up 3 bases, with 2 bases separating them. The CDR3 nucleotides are TGCGCCAGCAGCCAATATGGAAACACCATATATTTT. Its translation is CASSQYGNTIYF.

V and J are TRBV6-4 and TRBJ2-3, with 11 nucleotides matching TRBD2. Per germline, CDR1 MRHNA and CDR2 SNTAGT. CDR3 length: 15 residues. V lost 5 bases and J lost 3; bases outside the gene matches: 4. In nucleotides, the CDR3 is TGTGCCAGCAGTCTTAGCGGGGGGGCAACAGATACGCAGTATTTT. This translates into CASSLSGGATDTQYF.

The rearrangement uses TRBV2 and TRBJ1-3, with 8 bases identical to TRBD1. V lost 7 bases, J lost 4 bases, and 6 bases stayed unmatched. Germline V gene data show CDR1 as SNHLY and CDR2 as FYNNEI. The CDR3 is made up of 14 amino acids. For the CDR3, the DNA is TGTGCCAGCACCCAGGACAGGGTGGGAAACACCATATATTTT. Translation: CASTQDRVGNTIYF.

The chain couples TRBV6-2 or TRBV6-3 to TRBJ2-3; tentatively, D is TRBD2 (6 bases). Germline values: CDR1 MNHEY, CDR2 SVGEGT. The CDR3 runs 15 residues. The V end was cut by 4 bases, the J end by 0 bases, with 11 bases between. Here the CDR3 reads CASSSGGTSTDTQYF. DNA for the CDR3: TGTGCCAGCAGTTCAGGAGGGACTAGCACAGATACGCAGTATTTT.

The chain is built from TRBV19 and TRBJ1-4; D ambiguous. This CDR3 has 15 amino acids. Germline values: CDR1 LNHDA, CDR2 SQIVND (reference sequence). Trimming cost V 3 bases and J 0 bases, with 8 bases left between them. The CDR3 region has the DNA TGTGCCAGTAGTATTCGGGATGCAACTAATGAAAAACTGTTTTTT. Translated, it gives CASSIRDATNEKLFF.

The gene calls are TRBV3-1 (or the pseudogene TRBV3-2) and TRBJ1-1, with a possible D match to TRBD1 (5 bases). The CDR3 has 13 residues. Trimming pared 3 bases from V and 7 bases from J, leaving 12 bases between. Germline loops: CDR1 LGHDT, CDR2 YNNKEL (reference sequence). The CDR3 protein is CASSQVGGNEAFF. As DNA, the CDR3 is TGTGCCAGCAGCCAGGTGGGGGGAAATGAAGCTTTCTTT.

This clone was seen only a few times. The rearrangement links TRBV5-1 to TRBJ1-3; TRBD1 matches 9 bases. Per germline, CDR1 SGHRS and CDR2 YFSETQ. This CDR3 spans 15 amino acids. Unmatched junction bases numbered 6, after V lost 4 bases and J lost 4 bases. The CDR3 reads CASSPGQGMGNTIYF. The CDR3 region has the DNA TGCGCCAGCAGCCCGGGACAGGGAATGGGAAACACCATATATTTT.

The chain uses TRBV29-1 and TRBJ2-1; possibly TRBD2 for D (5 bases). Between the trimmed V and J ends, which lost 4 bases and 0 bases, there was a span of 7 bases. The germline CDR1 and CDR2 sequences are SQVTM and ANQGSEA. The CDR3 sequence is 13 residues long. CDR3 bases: TGCAGCGTTGGAGGGCTCTCCTACAATGAGCAGTTCTTC. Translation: CSVGGLSYNEQFF.

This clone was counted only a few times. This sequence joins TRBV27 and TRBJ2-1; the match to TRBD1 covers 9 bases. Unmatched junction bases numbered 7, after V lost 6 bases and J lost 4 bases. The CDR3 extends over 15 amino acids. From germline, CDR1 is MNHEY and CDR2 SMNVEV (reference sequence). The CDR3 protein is CASRGGTGIYNEQFF. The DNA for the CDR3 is TGTGCCAGCAGAGGAGGGACAGGGATATACAATGAGCAGTTCTTC.

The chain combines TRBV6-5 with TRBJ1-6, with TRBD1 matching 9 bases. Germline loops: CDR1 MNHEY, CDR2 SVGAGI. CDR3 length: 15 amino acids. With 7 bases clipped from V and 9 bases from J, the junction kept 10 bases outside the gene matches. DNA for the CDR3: TGTGCCAGCACAACAGCCGGGACAGGGAGTTCACCCCTCCACTTT. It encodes CASTTAGTGSSPLHF.

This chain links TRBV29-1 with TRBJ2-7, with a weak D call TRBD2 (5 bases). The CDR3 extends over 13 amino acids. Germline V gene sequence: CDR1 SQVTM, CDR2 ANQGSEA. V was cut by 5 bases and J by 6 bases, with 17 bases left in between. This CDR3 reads CSVTRGRLGEQYF. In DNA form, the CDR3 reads TGCAGCGTTACCCGGGGTCGGCTGGGCGAGCAGTACTTC.

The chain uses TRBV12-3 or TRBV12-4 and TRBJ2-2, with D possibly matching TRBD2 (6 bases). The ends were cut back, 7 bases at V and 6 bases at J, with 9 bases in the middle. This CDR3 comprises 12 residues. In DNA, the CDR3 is TGTGCCAGCAACACGGGGGCCGGGGAGCTGTTTTTT. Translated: CASNTGAGELFF.

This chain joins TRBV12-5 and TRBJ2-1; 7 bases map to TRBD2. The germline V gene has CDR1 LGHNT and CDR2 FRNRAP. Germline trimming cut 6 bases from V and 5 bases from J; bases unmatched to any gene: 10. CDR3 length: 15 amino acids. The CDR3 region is CASGPPGLADNEQFF. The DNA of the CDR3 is TGTGCTAGTGGCCCACCCGGGCTAGCGGACAATGAGCAGTTCTTC.

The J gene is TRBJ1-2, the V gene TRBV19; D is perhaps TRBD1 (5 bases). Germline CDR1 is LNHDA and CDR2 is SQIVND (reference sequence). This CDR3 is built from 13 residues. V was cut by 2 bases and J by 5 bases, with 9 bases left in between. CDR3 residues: CASSIPQGYGYTF. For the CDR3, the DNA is TGTGCCAGTAGTATACCGCAGGGATATGGCTACACCTTC.

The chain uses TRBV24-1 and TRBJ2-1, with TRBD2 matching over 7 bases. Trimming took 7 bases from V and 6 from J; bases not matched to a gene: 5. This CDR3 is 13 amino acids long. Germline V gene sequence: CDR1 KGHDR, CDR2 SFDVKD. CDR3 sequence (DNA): TGTGCCACCAGATCAGCGGGGATCAATGAGCAGTTCTTC. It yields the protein CATRSAGINEQFF.

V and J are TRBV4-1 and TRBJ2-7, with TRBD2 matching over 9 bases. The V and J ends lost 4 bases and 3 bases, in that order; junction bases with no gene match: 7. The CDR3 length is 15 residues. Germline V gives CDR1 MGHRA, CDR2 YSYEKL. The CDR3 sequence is CASSPSGTSLYEQYF. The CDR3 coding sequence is TGCGCCAGCAGCCCCTCGGGGACTAGCCTCTACGAGCAGTACTTC.

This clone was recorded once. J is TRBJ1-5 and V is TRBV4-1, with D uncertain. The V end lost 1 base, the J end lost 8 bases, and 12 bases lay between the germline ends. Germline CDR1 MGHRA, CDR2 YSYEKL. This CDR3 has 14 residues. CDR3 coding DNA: TGCGCCAGCAGCCAAGGTACCGGAAGCGAGCCCCAGCATTTT. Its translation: CASSQGTGSEPQHF.

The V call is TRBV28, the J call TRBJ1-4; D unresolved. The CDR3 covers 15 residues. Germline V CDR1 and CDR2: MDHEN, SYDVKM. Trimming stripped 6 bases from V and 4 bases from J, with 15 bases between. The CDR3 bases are TGTGCCAGCAGCCCAAGCGGACGGAATAATGAAAAACTGTTTTTT. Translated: CASSPSGRNNEKLFF.

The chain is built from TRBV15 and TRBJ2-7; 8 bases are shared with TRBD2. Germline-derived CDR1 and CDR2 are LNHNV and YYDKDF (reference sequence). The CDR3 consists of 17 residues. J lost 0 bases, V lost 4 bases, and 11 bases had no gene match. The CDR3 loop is CATSIQVPSGSSYEQYF. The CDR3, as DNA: TGTGCCACCAGCATCCAGGTTCCTAGCGGGTCCTCCTACGAGCAGTACTTC. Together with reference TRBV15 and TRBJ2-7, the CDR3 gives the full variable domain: DAMVIQNPRYQVTQFGKPVTLSCSQTLNHNVMYWYQQKSSQAPKLLFHYYDKDFNNEADTPDNFQSRRPNTSFCFLDIRSPGLGDTAMYLCATSIQVPSGSSYEQYFGPGTRLTVT.

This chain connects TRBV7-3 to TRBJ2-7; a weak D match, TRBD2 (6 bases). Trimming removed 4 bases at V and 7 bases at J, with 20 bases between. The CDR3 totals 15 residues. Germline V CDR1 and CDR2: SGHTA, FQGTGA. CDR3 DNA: TGTGCCAGCAGCTCCGGGGGTGCCAGATCGGGTGAGCAGTACTTC. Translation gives CASSSGGARSGEQYF.

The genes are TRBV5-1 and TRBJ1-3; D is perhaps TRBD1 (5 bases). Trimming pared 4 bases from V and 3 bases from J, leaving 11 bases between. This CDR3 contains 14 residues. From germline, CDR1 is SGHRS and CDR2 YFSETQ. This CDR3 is CASSDQGFGNTIYF. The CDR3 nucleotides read TGCGCCAGCAGCGACCAGGGATTTGGAAACACCATATATTTT. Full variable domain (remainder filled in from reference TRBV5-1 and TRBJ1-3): KAGVTQTPRYLIKTRGQQVTLSCSPISGHRSVSWYQQTPGQGLQFLFEYFSETQRNKGNFPGRFSGRQFSNSRSEMNVSTLELGDSALYLCASSDQGFGNTIYFGEGSWLTVV.

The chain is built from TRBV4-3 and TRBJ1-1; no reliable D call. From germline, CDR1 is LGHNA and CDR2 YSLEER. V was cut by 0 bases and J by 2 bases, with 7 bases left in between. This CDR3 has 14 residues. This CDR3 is CASSQDPGNTEAFF. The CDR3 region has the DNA TGCGCCAGCAGCCAAGATCCAGGTAACACTGAAGCTTTCTTT.

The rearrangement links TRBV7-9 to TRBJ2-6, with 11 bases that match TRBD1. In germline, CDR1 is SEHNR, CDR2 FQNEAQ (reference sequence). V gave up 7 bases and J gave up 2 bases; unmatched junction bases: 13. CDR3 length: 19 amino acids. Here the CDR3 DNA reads TGTGCCAGCAATTACAATTGGGACAGGGGGGACCCTGGGGCCAACGTCCTGACTTTC. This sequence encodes CASNYNWDRGDPGANVLTF. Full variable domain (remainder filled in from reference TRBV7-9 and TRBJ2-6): DTGVSQNPRHKITKRGQNVTFRCDPISEHNRLYWYRQTLGQGPEFLTYFQNEAQLEKSRLLSDRFSAERPKGSFSTLEIQRTEQGDSAMYLCASNYNWDRGDPGANVLTFGAGSRLTVL.

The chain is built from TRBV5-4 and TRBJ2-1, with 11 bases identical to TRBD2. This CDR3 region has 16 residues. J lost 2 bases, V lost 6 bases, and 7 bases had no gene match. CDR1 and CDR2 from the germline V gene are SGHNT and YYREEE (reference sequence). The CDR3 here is CASTTSGGYTYNEQFF. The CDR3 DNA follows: TGTGCCAGCACCACTAGCGGGGGATACACCTACAATGAGCAGTTCTTC.

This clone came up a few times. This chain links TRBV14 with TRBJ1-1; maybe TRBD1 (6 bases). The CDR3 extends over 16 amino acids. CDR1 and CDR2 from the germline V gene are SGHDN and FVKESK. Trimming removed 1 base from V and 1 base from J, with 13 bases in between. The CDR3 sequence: CASSQGWGRRNTEAFF. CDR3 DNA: TGTGCCAGCAGCCAAGGCTGGGGGCGTAGGAACACTGAAGCTTTCTTT.

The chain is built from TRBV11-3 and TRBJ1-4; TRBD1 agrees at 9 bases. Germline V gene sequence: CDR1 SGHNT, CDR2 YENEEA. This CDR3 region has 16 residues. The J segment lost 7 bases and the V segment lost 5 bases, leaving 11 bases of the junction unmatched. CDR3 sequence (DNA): TGTGCCAGCAGCGCGACCTTGACAGGGGGAAGTGAAAAACTGTTTTTT. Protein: CASSATLTGGSEKLFF.

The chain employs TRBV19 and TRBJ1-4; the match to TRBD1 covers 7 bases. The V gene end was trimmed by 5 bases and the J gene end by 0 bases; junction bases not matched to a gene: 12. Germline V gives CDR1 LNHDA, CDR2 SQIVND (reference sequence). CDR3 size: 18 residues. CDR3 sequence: CASSSRRDSRATNEKLFF. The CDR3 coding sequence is TGTGCCAGTAGTTCCCGCCGGGACAGCCGGGCAACTAATGAAAAACTGTTTTTT.

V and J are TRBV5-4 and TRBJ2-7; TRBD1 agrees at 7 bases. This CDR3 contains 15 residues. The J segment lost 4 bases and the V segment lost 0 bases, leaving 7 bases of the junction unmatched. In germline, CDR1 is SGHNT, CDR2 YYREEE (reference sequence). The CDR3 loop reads CASSLGTGTEYEQYF. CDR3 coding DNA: TGTGCCAGCAGCTTGGGAACGGGGACAGAGTACGAGCAGTACTTC.